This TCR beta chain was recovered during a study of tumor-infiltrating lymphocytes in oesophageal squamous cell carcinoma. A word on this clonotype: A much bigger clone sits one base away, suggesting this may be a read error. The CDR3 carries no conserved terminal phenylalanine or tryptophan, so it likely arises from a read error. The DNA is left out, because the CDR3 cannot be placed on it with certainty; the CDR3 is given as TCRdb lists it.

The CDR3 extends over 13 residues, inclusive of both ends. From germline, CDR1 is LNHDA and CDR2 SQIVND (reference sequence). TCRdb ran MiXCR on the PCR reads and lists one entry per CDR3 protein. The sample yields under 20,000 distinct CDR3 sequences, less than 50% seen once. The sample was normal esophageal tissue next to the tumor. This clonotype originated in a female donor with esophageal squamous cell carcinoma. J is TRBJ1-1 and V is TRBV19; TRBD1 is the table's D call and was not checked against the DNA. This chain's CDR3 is CASSSDRGNEQYL.